Presented here are 13 T cell receptor beta chains from one specimen sequenced in a study of cytomegalovirus exposure and HLA in healthy donors. In the PCR, 60 Vbeta and 13 Jbeta primers were used. Method: immunoSEQ multiplex PCR; TCRdb's copy keeps in-frame clones and lacks some. The table includes 160,000 or so clones, 65% to 85% detected once. Sequencing was done on a sample of PBMCs. The origin of the receptors is a man aged 55-75 years in good health and CMV-seronegative.

V is TRBV4-1 and J is TRBJ1-4, with 8 bases matching TRBD1. V was pared by 1 base and J by 10 bases, with 8 bases of the junction left unmatched. The CDR3 runs to 15 residues. Germline CDR1 reads MGHRA; CDR2 reads YSYEKL. The chain's CDR3 is CASSQGQGPGGKLFF. The CDR3 bases are TGCGCCAGCAGCCAAGGACAGGGGCCGGGCGGAAAACTGTTTTTT.

The V gene is TRBV9, the J gene TRBJ2-1; TRBD2 agrees at 10 bases. CDR3 size: 18 residues. CDR1 and CDR2 (germline): SGDLS, YYNGEE. Trimming took 0 bases from V and 9 from J; bases not matched to a gene: 15. The CDR3 DNA follows: TGTGCCAGCAGCGTAGTCGCCCTAGCGGGGGCCCTGGGCGGTGAGCAGTTCTTC. It codes for CASSVVALAGALGGEQFF.

This clone was seen more than once but under ten times. The V gene is TRBV7-8, the J gene TRBJ1-4; 8 bases are a match to TRBD1. CDR1 and CDR2 (germline): SGHVS, FQNEAQ. V trimming: 4 bases; J trimming: 0 bases; junction bases outside the gene matches: 13. The CDR3 runs 19 residues. The CDR3 is CASSSLVLDRVATNEKLFF. DNA of the CDR3: TGTGCCAGCAGCTCGTTGGTGCTGGACAGGGTCGCAACTAATGAAAAACTGTTTTTT.

This clone was observed a few times. V usage is TRBV5-1 and J usage is TRBJ1-4, with 10 bases identical to TRBD1. After removal of 3 bases from V and 7 bases from J, the junction contained 9 bases not matched to a gene. This CDR3 contains 16 residues. Per the germline V gene, CDR1 is SGHRS and CDR2 is YFSETQ. The DNA for the CDR3 is TGCGCCAGCAGCTGGGGAGCGACAGGGGGCCGTGAAAAACTGTTTTTT. Its translation: CASSWGATGGREKLFF.

The genes are TRBV28 and TRBJ2-2, with D possibly being TRBD1 (6 bases). Deletions cut 6 bases from V and 2 bases from J, with 13 bases between. CDR1 and CDR2 from the germline V gene are MDHEN and SYDVKM. CDR3 length: 15 amino acids. CDR3 sequence reads: CASRVGTLNTGELFF. The CDR3 coding sequence is TGTGCCAGCAGGGTGGGGACACTAAACACCGGGGAGCTGTTTTTT. The whole variable domain, remainder taken from reference TRBV28 and TRBJ2-2, is DVKVTQSSRYLVKRTGEKVFLECVQDMDHENMFWYRQDPGLGLRLIYFSYDVKMKEKGDIPEGYSVSREKKERFSLILESASTNQTSMYLCASRVGTLNTGELFFGEGSRLTVL.

The chain links TRBV5-6 to TRBJ2-1; possible D gene TRBD1, 6 bases. Germline V gives CDR1 SGHDT, CDR2 YYEEEE. Trimming stripped 0 bases from V and 9 bases from J, with 19 bases between. This CDR3 spans 16 amino acids. The CDR3 nucleotides read TGTGCCAGCAGCTTGGCCTTGGGGGTGGGGGACACTGAGCAGTTCTTC. It encodes CASSLALGVGDTEQFF.

The chain combines TRBV5-1 with TRBJ2-1, with D possibly TRBD2 on 5 matching bases. This CDR3 spans 15 amino acids. V lost 4 bases and J 7 bases, leaving 18 bases between the germline ends. CDR1 is SGHRS, CDR2 YFSETQ, per germline. CDR3 in DNA: TGCGCCAGCAGCCCAACTAGTGGGAAGTGGAATGAGCAGTTCTTC. It translates to CASSPTSGKWNEQFF. Based on the CDR3 plus reference TRBV5-1 and TRBJ2-1, the full variable domain is KAGVTQTPRYLIKTRGQQVTLSCSPISGHRSVSWYQQTPGQGLQFLFEYFSETQRNKGNFPGRFSGRQFSNSRSEMNVSTLELGDSALYLCASSPTSGKWNEQFFGPGTRLTVL.

The rearrangement joins TRBV19 to TRBJ2-2; unclear D gene. Germline CDR1 reads LNHDA; CDR2 reads SQIVND (reference sequence). The CDR3 covers 17 residues. V shed 6 bases and J shed 4 bases, with 21 bases lying between them. CDR3 nucleotide sequence: TGTGCCAGTAGCCCGTTCACCAGAGGCGAAAGCACCGGGGAGCTGTTTTTT. Encoded protein: CASSPFTRGESTGELFF.

V and J are TRBV27 and TRBJ2-1; TRBD1 might be the D (6 bases). V dropped 5 bases and J dropped 4 bases, with 6 bases sitting between them. Looked up from germline, CDR1 is MNHEY and CDR2 is SMNVEV (reference sequence). There are 12 residues in the CDR3. The DNA of the CDR3 is TGTGCCAGCAGTGGGACATACAATGAGCAGTTCTTC. This translates into CASSGTYNEQFF.

The rearrangement links TRBV2 to TRBJ2-7, with 8 bases aligning to TRBD2. Germline V CDR1 and CDR2: SNHLY, FYNNEI. This CDR3 contains 11 residues. V dropped 10 bases and J dropped 3; count of bases not matched to a gene: 2. CDR3 loop: CATSGSYEQYF. CDR3 bases: TGTGCCACCAGCGGGAGCTACGAGCAGTACTTC.

This chain connects TRBV7-9 to TRBJ1-5, with 7 bases aligning to TRBD1. Losses at the gene ends were 5 bases for V and 7 bases for J; bases not matched to a gene: 5. From germline, CDR1 is SEHNR and CDR2 FQNEAQ (reference sequence). CDR3 length equals 13 residues. Written as DNA, the CDR3 is TGTGCCAGCAGCCCCGAAGGGGGCCAGCCCCAGCATTTT. Amino acid sequence: CASSPEGGQPQHF.

J is TRBJ1-3 and V is TRBV6-1; TRBD1 matches at 8 bases. From germline, CDR1 is MNHNS and CDR2 SASEGT. V trimming: 3 bases; J trimming: 1 base; junction bases outside the gene matches: 5. The CDR3 runs 16 residues. CDR3 residues: CASSEWQGASGNTIYF. The DNA for the CDR3 is TGTGCCAGCAGTGAGTGGCAGGGGGCGTCTGGAAACACCATATATTTT.

The rearrangement joins TRBV5-1 to TRBJ2-5; 10 bases are a match to TRBD2. The tail of the sequence fits TRBJ2-7 better, so the J call may be wrong. CDR3 length: 15 amino acids. Germline loops: CDR1 SGHRS, CDR2 YFSETQ. The CDR3 sequence is CASRGGLAGAYEQYF. Written as DNA, the CDR3 is TGCGCCAGCAGAGGAGGGCTAGCGGGGGCCTACGAGCAGTACTTC.